Here is one T cell receptor beta chain with its context. Per the original data handling: Reference gene primer amplification yielded estimated nucleated cell counts. The method was immunoSEQ multiplex PCR; TCRdb's version includes in-frame clones alone and lacks a portion of them. D and trimming were read from the DNA, whereas the V and J calls and clone size are those reported in that table. The sample records some 380,000 clones, about 90% being singletons. These data belong to a study of blood T cell repertoires in COVID-19. Trimming at V came to 7 bases and at J to 4 bases, leaving 8 bases not matched to a gene. Germline CDR1 is SEHNR and CDR2 is FQNEAQ (reference sequence). The CDR3 has 14 amino acids.

The TCR comes from a man in his thirties or forties who had recovered from COVID-19. The sample taken for sequencing was PBMCs or T cells enriched from blood (not recorded which). The chain links TRBV7-9 to TRBJ1-1, with 8 positions matching TRBD1. CDR3 DNA sequence: TGTGCCAGCAAGGACAGGGCCCGAAGCACTGAAGCTTTCTTT. Amino acid sequence: CASKDRARSTEAFF.